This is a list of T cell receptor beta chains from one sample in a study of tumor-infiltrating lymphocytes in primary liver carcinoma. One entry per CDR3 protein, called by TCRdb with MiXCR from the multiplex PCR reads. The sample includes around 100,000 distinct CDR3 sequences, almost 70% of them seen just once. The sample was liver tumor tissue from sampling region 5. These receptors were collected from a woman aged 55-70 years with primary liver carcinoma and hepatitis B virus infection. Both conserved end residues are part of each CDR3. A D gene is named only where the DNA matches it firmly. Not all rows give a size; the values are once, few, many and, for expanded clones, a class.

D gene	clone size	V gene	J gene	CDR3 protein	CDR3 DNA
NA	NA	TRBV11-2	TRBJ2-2	CASTSPQGATGELFF	TGTGCCAGCACCTCTCCGCAAGGAGCGACCGGGGAGCTGTTTTTT
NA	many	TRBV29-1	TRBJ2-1	CSAGGGMYEQFF	TGCAGCGCTGGAGGCGGGATGTATGAGCAGTTCTTC
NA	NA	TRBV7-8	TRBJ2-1	CVSSPQPGSYIEQFF	TGTGTCAGCAGCCCCCAGCCGGGCTCCTACATTGAGCAGTTCTTC
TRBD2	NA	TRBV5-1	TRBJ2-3	CASSSGSSADTQYF	TGCGCCAGCAGTAGCGGGAGCTCTGCAGATACGCAGTATTTT
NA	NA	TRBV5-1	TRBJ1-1	CASSRGTRPTEASF	TGCGCCAGCAGCCGAGGTACAAGGCCCACTGAAGCTTCCTTT
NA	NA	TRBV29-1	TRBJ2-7	CSVERVSAWGYEQYF	TGCAGCGTTGAACGGGTCTCGGCATGGGGCTACGAGCAGTACTTC
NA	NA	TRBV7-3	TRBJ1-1	CASSPGRNSEAFF	TGTGCCAGCAGCCCCGGCCGGAACTCTGAAGCTTTCTTT
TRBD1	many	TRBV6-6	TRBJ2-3	CASSPRDRGTDTQYF	TGTGCCAGCAGTCCCCGGGACAGGGGAACAGATACGCAGTATTTT
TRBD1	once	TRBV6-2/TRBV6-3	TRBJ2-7	CASKRLQGGYEHYF	TGTGCCAGCAAAAGACTACAGGGGGGCTACGAGCATTACTTC
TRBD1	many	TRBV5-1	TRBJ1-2	CASSPGDRPTRGYTF	TGCGCCAGCAGCCCCGGGGACAGGCCTACGCGGGGCTACACCTTC
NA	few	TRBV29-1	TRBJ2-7	CGVGTLYEQYF	TGCGGCGTCGGGACTCTCTACGAGCAGTACTTC
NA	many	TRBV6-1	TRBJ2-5	CAILRGGTETQYF	TGTGCCATCCTCAGGGGGGGCACAGAGACCCAGTACTTC
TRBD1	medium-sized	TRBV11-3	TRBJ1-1	CASSYLVGQGGTEAFF	TGTGCCAGCAGCTACTTAGTTGGACAGGGTGGGACTGAAGCTTTCTTT
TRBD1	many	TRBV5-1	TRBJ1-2	CASNEGAGETYGYTF	TGCGCCTCCAACGAGGGGGCTGGAGAGACTTATGGCTACACCTTC
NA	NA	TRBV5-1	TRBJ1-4	CASSSGANEKLFF	TGCGCCAGCAGTTCGGGAGCGAATGAAAAACTGTTTTTT
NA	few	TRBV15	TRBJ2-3	CATSRGVSTDTQYF	TGTGCCACCAGCAGAGGGGTCAGCACAGATACGCAGTATTTT
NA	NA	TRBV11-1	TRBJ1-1	CGSTRGPNTEAFF	TGTGGCAGCACCCGGGGCCCTAACACTGAAGCTTTCTTT
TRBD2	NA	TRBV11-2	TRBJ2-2	CTSSPTGGTGELFF	TGTACCAGCAGCCCGACGGGGGGGACCGGGGAACTGTTTTTT
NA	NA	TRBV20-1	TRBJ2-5	CSARAGSETQYF	TGCAGTGCTAGAGCAGGGTCCGAGACCCAGTACTTC
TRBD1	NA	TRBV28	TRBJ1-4	CASSWGGGGEKLFF	TGTGCCAGCAGTTGGGGAGGGGGCGGTGAAAAACTGTTTTTT
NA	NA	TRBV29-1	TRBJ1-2	CSADISYGYTF	TGCAGCGCCGACATTAGCTATGGCTACACCTTC
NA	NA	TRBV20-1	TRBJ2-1	CSARWWRRYDEQFF	TGCAGTGCTAGATGGTGGCGGCGCTACGATGAGCAGTTCTTC
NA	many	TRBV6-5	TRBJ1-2	CASGRQGRGYTF	TGTGCCAGCGGTAGGCAGGGGAGAGGCTACACCTTC
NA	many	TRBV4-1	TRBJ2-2	CASSRLQSVNTGELFF	TGCGCCAGCAGCCGCCTACAATCAGTTAACACCGGGGAGCTGTTTTTT
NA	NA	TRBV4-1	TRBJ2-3	CASCPLPSTTDMQYF	TGCGCCAGCTGCCCCTTACCCTCCACCACAGATATGCAGTATTTT
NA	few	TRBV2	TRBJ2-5	CASRADPSGETQYF	TGTGCCAGCAGGGCCGACCCATCTGGGGAGACCCAGTACTTC
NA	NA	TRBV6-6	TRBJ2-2	CASELEEGTGELFF	TGTGCCAGCGAGCTAGAAGAGGGAACAGGGGAGCTGTTTTTT
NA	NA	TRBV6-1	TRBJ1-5	CASGPTTSGNQSQHF	TGTGCCAGCGGCCCGACCACGTCGGGCAATCAGTCCCAGCATTTT
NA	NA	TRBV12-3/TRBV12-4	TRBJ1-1	CTSSLRRLNTEAFF	TGTACCAGCAGCCTGAGGAGATTGAACACTGAAGCTTTCTTT
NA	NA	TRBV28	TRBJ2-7	CASSFKDRNSYEQYF	TGTGCCAGCAGTTTTAAGGACAGAAACTCCTACGAGCAGTACTTC
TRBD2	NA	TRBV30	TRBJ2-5	CAWGLAGVETQYF	TGTGCCTGGGGACTAGCGGGAGTGGAGACCCAGTACTTC
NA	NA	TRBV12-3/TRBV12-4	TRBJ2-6	CASSPGLGGTGANVLTF	TGTGCCAGCAGTCCAGGATTGGGGGGTACTGGGGCCAACGTCCTGACTTTC
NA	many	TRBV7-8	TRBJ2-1	CASSLVVRRGSSYNEQFF	TGTGCCAGCAGCTTAGTTGTGCGCAGGGGAAGCTCCTACAATGAGCAGTTCTTC
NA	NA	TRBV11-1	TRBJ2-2	CARRSSLDSGELFF	TGTGCCAGGAGATCGAGCCTTGACAGCGGGGAGCTGTTTTTT
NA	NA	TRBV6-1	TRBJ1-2	CVSRANFGYTF	TGTGTCAGCAGAGCCAACTTTGGCTACACCTTC
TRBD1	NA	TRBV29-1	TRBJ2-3	CSADGPGQGTSTDMQYF	TGCAGTGCTGACGGACCGGGACAGGGAACAAGCACAGATATGCAGTATTTT
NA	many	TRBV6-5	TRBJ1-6	CASSLSFNSPLHF	TGTGCCAGCAGTTTGAGCTTTAATTCACCCCTCCACTTT
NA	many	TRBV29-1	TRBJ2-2	CSVALAPAGELFF	TGCAGCGTTGCCCTAGCCCCGGCCGGGGAGCTGTTTTTT
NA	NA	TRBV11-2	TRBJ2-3	CASSHALVGRTDTQYF	TGTGCCAGCAGCCATGCCCTGGTGGGGAGAACAGATACGCAATATTTT
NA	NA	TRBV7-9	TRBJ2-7	CASSSDLREQYF	TGTGCCAGCAGCTCGGACCTCCGCGAGCAGTACTTC
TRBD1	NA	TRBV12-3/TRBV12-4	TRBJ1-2	CASTPSGGIYGYAF	TGTGCCAGCACCCCCTCAGGGGGCATCTATGGCTACGCCTTC
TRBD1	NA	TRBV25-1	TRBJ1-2	CASTQGQGGIYGYTF	TGTGCCAGCACGCAGGGACAAGGGGGCATCTATGGCTACACCTTC
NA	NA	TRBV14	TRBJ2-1	CASRQAVSGLNEQFF	TGTGCCAGCCGCCAGGCAGTTAGCGGACTCAATGAGCAGTTCTTC
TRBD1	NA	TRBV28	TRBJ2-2	CASSSGGFNGELFF	TGTGCCAGCAGTTCAGGGGGCTTTAACGGGGAGCTGTTTTTT
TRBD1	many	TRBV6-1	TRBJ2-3	CAGSDGDRVTDTQYF	TGTGCCGGCAGTGACGGAGACAGGGTCACAGATACGCAGTATTTT